Presented here are 6 T cell receptor beta chains from one specimen sequenced in a study of post-analysis software for immune sequencing data. The study's findings and limits: In patients, about 5 TRBV segments were more frequent than in controls, with TRBV5-6, TRBV5-1 and TRBV20-1 among them.

No antigens are known for them. Incorporated into the TCR beta cDNA libraries were unique molecular identifiers, which served to reduce PCR and sequencing biases. TCRdb ran MiXCR on the PCR reads and lists one entry per CDR3 protein. The data contain roughly 800,000 distinct CDR3 sequences, 25% to 30% of them singletons. Sequencing was performed on blood. These receptor sequences come from a girl aged 5-17 years with multiple sclerosis.

As DNA, the CDR3 is TGTGCCAGCAGCGTAGGCTCGCGGCAGGGGGTCGAGAGGCTGTTTTTT. It translates to CASSVGSRQGVERLFF. V gene TRBV9 combines with J gene TRBJ1-4; 7 positions match TRBD1. Germline V gene lookup returns CDR1 SGDLS and CDR2 YYNGEE. This CDR3 comprises 16 residues. V shed 0 bases, J shed 14 bases, and the junction held 16 bases outside the gene matches. The variable domain in full, with the rest retrieved from reference TRBV9 and TRBJ1-4, is DSGVTQTPKHLITATGQRVTLRCSPRSGDLSVYWYQQSLDQGLQFLIQYYNGEERAKGNILERFSAQQFPDLHSELNLSSLELGDSALYFCASSVGSRQGVERLFFGSGTQLSVL.

This clonotype was counted a few times. The chain carries TRBV6-5 and TRBJ2-3, with D possibly being TRBD1 (6 bases). Germline-derived CDR1 and CDR2 are MNHEY and SVGAGI. The V gene lost 6 bases and the J gene lost 4 bases, with 14 bases spanning the gap. The length of the CDR3 is 14 residues. CDR3 nucleotide sequence: TGTGCCAGCAGCCCCAGACAGGTTGCAGATACGCAGTATTTT. Translating it yields CASSPRQVADTQYF.

This clonotype has a handful of counts. The chain recombines TRBV10-1 with TRBJ2-3; TRBD1 matches 8 bases. The CDR3 is made up of 15 amino acids. Germline CDR1 reads WNHNN; CDR2 reads SYGVQD (reference sequence). The J segment lost 3 bases and the V segment lost 6 bases, leaving 8 bases of the junction unmatched. In nucleotides, the CDR3 is TGCGCCAGCAGGAGCGGACAGGGAGGAACAGATACGCAGTATTTT. It codes for CASRSGQGGTDTQYF.

In this sample, this clonotype turned up a few times. The rearrangement joins TRBV7-2 to TRBJ1-2, with a tentative D call TRBD1 (5 bases). CDR1 and CDR2 from the germline V gene are SGHTA and FQGNSA. V was clipped by 5 bases and J by 4 bases, with 20 bases between them. CDR3 length: 16 residues. CDR3: CASSPGGGRRSYGYTF. The DNA of the CDR3 is TGTGCCAGCAGCCCCGGGGGAGGCCGGAGGTCCTATGGCTACACCTTC.

V gene TRBV28 combines with J gene TRBJ2-2; possible D gene TRBD2, 6 bases. The CDR3 covers 15 residues. V lost 6 bases, J lost 7 bases, and 18 bases lay in between. Looked up from germline, CDR1 is MDHEN and CDR2 is SYDVKM. For the CDR3, the DNA is TGTGCCAGCAGCCGTACACCGGGAGCAGGCGGGGAGCTGTTTTTT. Amino acid sequence: CASSRTPGAGGELFF.

V gene TRBV27 combines with J gene TRBJ1-2; D remains ambiguous. This CDR3 comprises 14 residues. The V gene's germline CDR1 is MNHEY and CDR2 SMNVEV (reference sequence). V dropped 7 bases and J dropped 3 bases, with 15 bases sitting between them. The CDR3 protein is CASKTGSPYYGYTF. The CDR3 region has the DNA TGTGCCAGCAAAACTGGCTCCCCTTACTATGGCTACACCTTC.